The clone carrying this T cell receptor (beta chain) was detected a few times. Its antigen is still unknown. The same CDR3 also results from other DNA sequences found in this sample. The CDR3 contains 14 residues. V dropped 2 bases and J dropped 1 base, with 7 bases sitting between them. Germline loops: CDR1 MDHEN, CDR2 SYDVKM. These data come from a study of beta chain features in type 1 diabetes. Study at large: Cells sorted and examined across all samples totaled 85 million to 110 million.

Study conclusions and caveats: In all four CD4+ subsets, TCRB CDR3 length was significantly, moderately reduced in type 1 diabetes.

Since all of the isolated RNA was reverse transcribed, expressed TCRB transcripts were what got sequenced. The assay was immunoSEQ multiplex PCR, and TCRdb's table has in-frame clones only and misses some. The table includes about 900,000 clones, under 20% detected once. The material sequenced was naive CD4+ T cells from blood. The clonotype comes from a woman between 18 and 29 years old in good health. The V call is TRBV28, the J call TRBJ2-3; D tentatively fits TRBD1 or TRBD2 (5 bases each). The CDR3 sequence is CASSLQGGTDTQYF. CDR3 DNA sequence: TGTGCCAGCAGTTTACAGGGAGGCACAGATACGCAGTATTTT.